The sequence of this T cell receptor beta chain was determined in a study of blood T cells in healthy people across ages. Study-wide results and limits: The study found TCR beta diversity correlated strongly with naive T cell percentage.

Trimming at V came to 3 bases and at J to 4 bases, leaving 5 bases not matched to a gene. The CDR3 consists of 15 residues. Germline CDR1 SGHTA, CDR2 FQGNSA. Points on this clonotype: Its antigen is as yet unknown.

The use of a sample-barcoded 5' primer and a J-beta primer mix characterized a second PCR of roughly 6 to 11 cycles. Every sample returned 2.5 million or more CDR3-containing paired-end reads. One entry per CDR3 protein, called by TCRdb with MiXCR from the 5' RACE reads. The sample comprises approximately 2,000,000 distinct CDR3 sequences, roughly two fifths of which are singletons, and roughly 23% rests with the top ten. There were at least 5.5 micrograms of total RNA extracted from every sample. The sequence was obtained from a human donor in good health. The sample comprised blood. The chain joins TRBV7-2 to TRBJ2-1; TRBD2 agrees at 8 bases. CDR3 region: CASSLRGEYYNEQFF. The CDR3 bases are TGTGCCAGCAGCTTGCGGGGGGAATATTACAATGAGCAGTTCTTC. Full variable domain (outside the CDR3, taken from reference TRBV7-2 and TRBJ2-1): GAGVSQSPSNKVTEKGKDVELRCDPISGHTALYWYRQSLGQGLEFLIYFQGNSAPDKSGLPSDRFSAERTGGSVSTLTIQRTQQEDSAVYLCASSLRGEYYNEQFFGPGTRLTVL.